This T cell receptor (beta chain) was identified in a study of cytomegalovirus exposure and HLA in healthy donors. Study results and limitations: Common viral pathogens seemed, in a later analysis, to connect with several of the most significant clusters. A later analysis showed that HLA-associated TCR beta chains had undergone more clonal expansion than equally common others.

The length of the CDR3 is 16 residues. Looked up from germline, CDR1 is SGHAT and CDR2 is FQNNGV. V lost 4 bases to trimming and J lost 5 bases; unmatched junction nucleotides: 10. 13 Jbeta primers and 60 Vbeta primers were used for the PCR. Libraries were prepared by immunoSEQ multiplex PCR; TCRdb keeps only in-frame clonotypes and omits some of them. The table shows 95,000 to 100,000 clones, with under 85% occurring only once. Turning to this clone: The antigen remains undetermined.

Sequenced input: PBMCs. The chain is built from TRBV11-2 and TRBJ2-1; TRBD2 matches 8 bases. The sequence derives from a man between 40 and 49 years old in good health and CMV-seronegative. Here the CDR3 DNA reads TGTGCCAGCAGCTCCCCCGGGACTAGGAAGAACAATGAGCAGTTCTTC. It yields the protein CASSSPGTRKNNEQFF.